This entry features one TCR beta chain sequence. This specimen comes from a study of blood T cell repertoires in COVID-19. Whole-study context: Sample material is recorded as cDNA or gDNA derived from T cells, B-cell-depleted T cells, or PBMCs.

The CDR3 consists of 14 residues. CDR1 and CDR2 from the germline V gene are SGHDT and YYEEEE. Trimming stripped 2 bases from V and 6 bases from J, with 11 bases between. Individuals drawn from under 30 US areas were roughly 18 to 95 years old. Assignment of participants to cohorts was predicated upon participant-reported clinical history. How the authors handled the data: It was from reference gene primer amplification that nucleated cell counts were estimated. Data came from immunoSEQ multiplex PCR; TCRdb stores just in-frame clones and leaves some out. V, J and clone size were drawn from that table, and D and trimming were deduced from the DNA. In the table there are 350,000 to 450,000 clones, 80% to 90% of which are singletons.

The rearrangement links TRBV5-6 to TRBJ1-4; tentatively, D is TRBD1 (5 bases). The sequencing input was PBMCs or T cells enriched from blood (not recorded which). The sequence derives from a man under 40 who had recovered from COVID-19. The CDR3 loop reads CASSFDRTDEKLFF. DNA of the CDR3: TGTGCCAGCAGCTTCGACAGAACGGATGAAAAACTGTTTTTT.